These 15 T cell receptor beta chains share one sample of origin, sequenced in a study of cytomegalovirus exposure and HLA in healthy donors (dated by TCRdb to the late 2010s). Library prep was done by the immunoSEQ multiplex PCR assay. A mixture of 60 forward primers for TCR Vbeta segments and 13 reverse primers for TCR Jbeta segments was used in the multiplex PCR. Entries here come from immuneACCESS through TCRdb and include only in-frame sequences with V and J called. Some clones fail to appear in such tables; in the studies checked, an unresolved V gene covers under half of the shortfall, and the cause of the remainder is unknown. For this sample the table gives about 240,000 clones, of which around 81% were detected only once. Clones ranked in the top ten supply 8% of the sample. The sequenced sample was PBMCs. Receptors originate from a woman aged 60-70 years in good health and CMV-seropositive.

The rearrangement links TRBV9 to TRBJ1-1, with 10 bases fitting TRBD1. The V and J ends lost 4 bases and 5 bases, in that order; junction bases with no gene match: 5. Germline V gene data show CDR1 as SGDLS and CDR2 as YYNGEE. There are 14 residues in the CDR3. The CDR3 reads CASSQGQGETEAFF. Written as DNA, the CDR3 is TGTGCCAGCAGCCAAGGACAGGGGGAGACTGAAGCTTTCTTT. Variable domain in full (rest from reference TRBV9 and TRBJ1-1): DSGVTQTPKHLITATGQRVTLRCSPRSGDLSVYWYQQSLDQGLQFLIQYYNGEERAKGNILERFSAQQFPDLHSELNLSSLELGDSALYFCASSQGQGETEAFFGQGTRLTVV.

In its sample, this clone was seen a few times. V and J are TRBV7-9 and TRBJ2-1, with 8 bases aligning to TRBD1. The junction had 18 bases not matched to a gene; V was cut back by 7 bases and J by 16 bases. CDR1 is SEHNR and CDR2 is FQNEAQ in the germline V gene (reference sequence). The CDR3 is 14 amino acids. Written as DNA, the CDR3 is TGTGCCAGCATCCAGACTGATAAGGGACAGGCTATCTTCTTC. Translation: CASIQTDKGQAIFF.

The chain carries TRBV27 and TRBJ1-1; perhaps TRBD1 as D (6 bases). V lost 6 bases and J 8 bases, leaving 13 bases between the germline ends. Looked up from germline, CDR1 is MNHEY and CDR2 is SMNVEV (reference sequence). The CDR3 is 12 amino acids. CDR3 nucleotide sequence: TGTGCCAGCAGCTCAATTGGACAGGAAGCTTTCTTT. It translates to CASSSIGQEAFF.

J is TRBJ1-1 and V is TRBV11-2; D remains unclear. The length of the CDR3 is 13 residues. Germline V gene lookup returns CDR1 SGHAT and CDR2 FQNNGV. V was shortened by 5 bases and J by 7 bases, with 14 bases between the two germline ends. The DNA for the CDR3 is TGTGCCAGCAGCCGGACTGACGGGGTTGAAGCTTTCTTT. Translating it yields CASSRTDGVEAFF.

The CDR3 region is CSVAGKLFFVSNTEAFF. The CDR3 DNA reads as TGCAGCGTTGCGGGGAAACTGTTTTTCGTATCGAACACTGAAGCTTTCTTT. The J gene is TRBJ1-1, the V gene TRBV29-1; no definite D call. In germline, CDR1 is SQVTM, CDR2 ANQGSEA. CDR3 size: 17 residues. V was shortened by 4 bases and J by 1 base, with 22 bases between the two germline ends.

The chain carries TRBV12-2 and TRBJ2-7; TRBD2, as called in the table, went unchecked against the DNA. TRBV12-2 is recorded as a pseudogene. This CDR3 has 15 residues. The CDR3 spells CASRPRLAGSYEQYF. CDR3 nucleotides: TGTGCAAGTCGCCCGCGACTAGCGGGCTCCTACGAGCAGTACTTC.

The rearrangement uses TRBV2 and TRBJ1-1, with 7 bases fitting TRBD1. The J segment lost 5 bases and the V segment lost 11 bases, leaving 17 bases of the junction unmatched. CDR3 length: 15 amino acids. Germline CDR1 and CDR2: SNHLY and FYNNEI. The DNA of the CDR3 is TGTGCCTCCCAGCGTAGACAGGGATCTGGGACTGAAGCTTTCTTT. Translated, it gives CASQRRQGSGTEAFF. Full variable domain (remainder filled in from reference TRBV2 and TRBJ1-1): EPEVTQTPSHQVTQMGQEVILRCVPISNHLYFYWYRQILGQKVEFLVSFYNNEISEKSEIFDDQFSVERPDGSNFTLKIRSTKLEDSAMYFCASQRRQGSGTEAFFGQGTRLTVV.

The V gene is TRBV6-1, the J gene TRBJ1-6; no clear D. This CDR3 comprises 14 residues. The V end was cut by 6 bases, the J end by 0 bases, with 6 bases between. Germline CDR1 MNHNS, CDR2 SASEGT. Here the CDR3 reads CASSPSSYNSPLHF. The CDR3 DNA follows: TGTGCCAGCAGCCCTAGCTCCTATAATTCACCCCTCCACTTT.

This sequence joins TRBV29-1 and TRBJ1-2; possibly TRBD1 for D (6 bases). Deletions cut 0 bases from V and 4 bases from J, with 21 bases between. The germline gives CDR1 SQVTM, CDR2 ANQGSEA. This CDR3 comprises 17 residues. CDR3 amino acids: CSVEERVGPLRGYGYTF. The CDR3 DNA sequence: TGCAGCGTTGAAGAACGGGTTGGGCCCCTCAGGGGCTATGGCTACACCTTC. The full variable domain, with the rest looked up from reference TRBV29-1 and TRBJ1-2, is SAVISQKPSRDICQRGTSLTIQCQVDSQVTMMFWYRQQPGQSLTLIATANQGSEATYESGFVIDKFPISRPNLTFSTLTVSNMSPEDSSIYLCSVEERVGPLRGYGYTFGSGTRLTVV.

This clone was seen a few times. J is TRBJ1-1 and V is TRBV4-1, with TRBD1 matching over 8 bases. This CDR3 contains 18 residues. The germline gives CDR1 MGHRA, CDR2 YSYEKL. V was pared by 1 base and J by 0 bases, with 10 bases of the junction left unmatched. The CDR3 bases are TGCGCCAGCAGCCAAGTCGGCTTGCAGGGGGCCATGAACACTGAAGCTTTCTTT. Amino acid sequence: CASSQVGLQGAMNTEAFF.

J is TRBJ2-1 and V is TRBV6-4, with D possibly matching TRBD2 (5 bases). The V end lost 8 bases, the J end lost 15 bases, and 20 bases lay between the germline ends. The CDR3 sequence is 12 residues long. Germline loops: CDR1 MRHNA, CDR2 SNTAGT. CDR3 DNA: TGTGCCAGCTTTTTGGGTAGCGTGCGCGGGTTCTTC. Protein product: CASFLGSVRGFF.

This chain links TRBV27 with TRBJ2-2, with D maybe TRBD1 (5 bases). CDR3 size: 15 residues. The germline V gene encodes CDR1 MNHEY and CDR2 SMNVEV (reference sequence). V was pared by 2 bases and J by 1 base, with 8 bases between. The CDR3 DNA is TGTGCCAGCAGTTTAATCAGGGTGAACACCGGGGAGCTGTTTTTT. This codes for CASSLIRVNTGELFF.

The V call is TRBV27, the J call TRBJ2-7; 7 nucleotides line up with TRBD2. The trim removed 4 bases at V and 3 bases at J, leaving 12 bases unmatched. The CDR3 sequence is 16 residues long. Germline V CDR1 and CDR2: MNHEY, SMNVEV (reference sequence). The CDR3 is CASSSRLAAWGYEQYF. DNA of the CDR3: TGTGCCAGCAGTTCAAGGCTAGCGGCATGGGGCTACGAGCAGTACTTC.

This CDR3 is CASSERQVTDTQYF. The CDR3 DNA reads TGTGCCAGCAGTGAAAGGCAGGTCACAGATACGCAGTATTTT. The chain is built from TRBV2 and TRBJ2-3; D ambiguous. This CDR3 has 14 amino acids. V was trimmed by 2 bases and J by 2 bases, leaving 8 bases between them. CDR1 and CDR2 from the germline V gene are SNHLY and FYNNEI.

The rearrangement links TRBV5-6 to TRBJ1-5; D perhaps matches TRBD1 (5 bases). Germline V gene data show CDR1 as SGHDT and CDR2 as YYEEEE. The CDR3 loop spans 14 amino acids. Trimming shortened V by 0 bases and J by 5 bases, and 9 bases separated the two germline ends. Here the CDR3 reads CASSLAGRDQPQHF. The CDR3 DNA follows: TGTGCCAGCAGCTTGGCAGGGAGGGATCAGCCCCAGCATTTT.